Included here is one T cell receptor beta chain sequence, with context. With V trimmed by 8 bases and J by 6 bases, 2 bases remained unmatched. The germline gives CDR1 ENHRY, CDR2 SYGVKD. The CDR3 extends over 12 amino acids. Separation from the roughly 600-subject first cohort characterized the approximately 120-subject validation cohort, to which the donors belonged. Only in-frame clones appear in the TCRdb table, and some are missing; sequencing was by immunoSEQ multiplex PCR. Among around 300,000 clones, approximately 90% were seen once, and the ten largest hold around 0.9%. The data belong to a study of cytomegalovirus exposure and HLA in healthy donors.

The origin of this receptor is a woman younger than 30 in good health and CMV-seronegative. The sequenced sample was PBMCs. The V gene is TRBV10-3, the J gene TRBJ2-2; 8 bases line up with TRBD1. In nucleotides, the CDR3 is TGTGCCATCGGACAGGGCCCCGGGGAGCTGTTTTTT. It encodes CAIGQGPGELFF.